This T cell receptor (beta chain) appears in the sequencing data of a study of regulatory T cells in long-lasting Graves disease. In the study overall: Less than 3 months of antithyroid drugs had been taken by newly diagnosed Graves' patients.

Documented time point: newly diagnosed GD, antithyroid drugs for less than 3 months. PBMC RNA was the source of the TCR library. TCR beta libraries were built with iRepertoire HTBI primers and Arm-PCR of CDR3 regions. MiXCR, applied by TCRdb to the multiplex PCR reads, yields one record per CDR3 protein. Of approximately 540,000 distinct CDR3 sequences in the sample, 12% are singletons; the top ten hold roughly 8.9%. This clonotype was counted between two and nine times. A read error may produce the germline difference seen at one junction end. These records were also assigned to another study, of T cells in Graves' hyperthyroidism and ophthalmopathy. From that report: HTBI primers were the set used in a first-round RT-PCR of the TCR CDR3.

The receptor was isolated from a woman in her 30s with Graves disease. Sample: peripheral blood mononuclear cells (PBMCs), taken at new diagnosis, from a patient treated with antithyroid drugs.

The CDR3 is CATREAANCGYTF. Written as DNA, the CDR3 is TGTGCCACCCGGGAGGCCGCGAACTGTGGCTACACCTTC. The rearrangement links TRBV27 to TRBJ1-2, with D hard to call. Germline V gene sequence: CDR1 MNHEY, CDR2 SMNVEV (reference sequence). This CDR3 is 13 amino acids long.